These 20 T cell receptor beta chains originate from one sample sequenced in a study of blood T cell repertoires in COVID-19. Clones were sequenced by immunoSEQ multiplex PCR, and TCRdb holds only the in-frame ones, with some missing. The sample yields around 260,000 clones, 80% to 90% seen once. Sequencing used peripheral blood. Receptor source: a man aged 55 to 70 with acute or convalescent COVID-19.

This sequence joins TRBV7-3 and TRBJ2-6, with D tentatively TRBD2 (6 bases). Trimming left V 5 bases short and J 4 bases short, with 18 bases between. Germline CDR1 reads SGHTA; CDR2 reads FQGTGA. The CDR3 length is 17 residues. The CDR3 sequence: CASSARPGGAGANVLTF. The CDR3 nucleotides are TGTGCCAGCAGCGCACGCCCCGGCGGGGCCGGGGCCAACGTCCTGACTTTC.

The CDR3: CASSDPGYEQYF. CDR3 nucleotides: TGTGCCAGCAGTGATCCGGGGTACGAGCAGTACTTC. The rearrangement uses TRBV6-1 and TRBJ2-7, with D perhaps TRBD2 (5 bases). The V gene lost 3 bases and the J gene lost 4 bases, with 7 bases spanning the gap. The CDR3 covers 12 residues. The germline V gene encodes CDR1 MNHNS and CDR2 SASEGT.

The J gene is TRBJ2-1, the V gene TRBV15; D remains unclear. The CDR3 is made up of 13 amino acids. CDR1 is LNHNV and CDR2 is YYDKDF in the germline V gene (reference sequence). V lost 0 bases to trimming and J lost 7 bases, with 7 bases between them. The CDR3 sequence: CATSRDRANEQFF. In nucleotides, the CDR3 is TGTGCCACCAGCAGAGACCGAGCAAATGAGCAGTTCTTC. Variable domain in full (rest from reference TRBV15 and TRBJ2-1): DAMVIQNPRYQVTQFGKPVTLSCSQTLNHNVMYWYQQKSSQAPKLLFHYYDKDFNNEADTPDNFQSRRPNTSFCFLDIRSPGLGDTAMYLCATSRDRANEQFFGPGTRLTVL.

The chain has TRBV5-1 and TRBJ2-2; 9 bases align to TRBD1. This CDR3 spans 17 amino acids. CDR1 SGHRS and CDR2 YFSETQ come from the germline V gene. V lost 4 bases and J lost 4; bases outside the gene matches: 11. CDR3 in DNA: TGCGCCAGCAGCATGAACCCGGGACAGGGACGCACCGGGGAGCTGTTTTTT. Protein: CASSMNPGQGRTGELFF.

The chain recombines TRBV6-6 with TRBJ2-1, with D perhaps TRBD2 (5 bases). The germline V gene encodes CDR1 MNHNY and CDR2 SVGAGI (reference sequence). The CDR3 totals 16 residues. V was trimmed by 5 bases and J by 3 bases, leaving 17 bases between them. CDR3 region: CASSPPLRGNYNEQFF. DNA for the CDR3: TGTGCCAGCAGTCCACCCCTCCGGGGAAACTACAATGAGCAGTTCTTC.

The rearrangement links TRBV30 to TRBJ1-5; D may be TRBD1 (5 bases). The germline V gene encodes CDR1 GTSNPN and CDR2 SVGIG (reference sequence). With 5 bases removed from V and 2 bases from J, the gap between germline ends came to 10 bases. This CDR3 has 13 residues. The CDR3: CAWSRVGNQPQHF. The CDR3 DNA is TGTGCCTGGTCCAGGGTTGGCAATCAGCCCCAGCATTTT.

The chain joins TRBV27 to TRBJ2-1; 10 nucleotides line up with TRBD2. V lost 6 bases, J lost 0 bases, and 5 bases stayed unmatched. The CDR3 runs to 16 residues. Germline CDR1 is MNHEY and CDR2 is SMNVEV (reference sequence). This chain's CDR3 is CASRALAGRSYNEQFF. As DNA, the CDR3 is TGTGCCAGCAGGGCACTAGCGGGACGCTCCTACAATGAGCAGTTCTTC.

J is TRBJ1-2 and V is TRBV7-3, with D possibly TRBD1 on 6 matching bases. The CDR3 runs to 14 residues. Germline V gene sequence: CDR1 SGHTA, CDR2 FQGTGA. The ends were cut back, 10 bases at V and 5 bases at J, with 20 bases in the middle. The DNA of the CDR3 is TGTGCCATCAGGGCCCAGCAGGGGTGGTATGGCTACACCTTC. Its protein is CAIRAQQGWYGYTF.

The genes are TRBV4-3 and TRBJ1-3; no clear D. Germline V gives CDR1 LGHNA, CDR2 YSLEER. V lost 0 bases, J lost 4 bases, and 10 bases lay in between. This CDR3 spans 15 amino acids. CDR3: CASSQDFGVGNTIYF. For the CDR3, the DNA is TGCGCCAGCAGCCAAGATTTCGGGGTAGGAAACACCATATATTTT.

The chain carries TRBV5-4 and TRBJ2-5; 12 bases map to TRBD1. The CDR3 consists of 14 residues. The germline V gene has CDR1 SGHNT and CDR2 YYREEE (reference sequence). V lost 3 bases, J lost 5 bases, and 2 bases stayed unmatched. CDR3 sequence reads: CASSWGTGGETQYF. The DNA of the CDR3 is TGTGCCAGCAGCTGGGGGACAGGGGGCGAGACCCAGTACTTC.

The CDR3 protein is CASSPARGPNTEAFF. CDR3 coding DNA: TGTGCCAGCAGCCCAGCGAGGGGGCCGAACACTGAAGCTTTCTTT. The chain couples TRBV4-2 to TRBJ1-1; 7 positions match TRBD1. Germline CDR1 is LGHNA and CDR2 is YNFKEQ. V lost 4 bases to trimming and J lost 1 base; unmatched junction nucleotides: 6. This CDR3 has 15 amino acids.

This sequence joins TRBV2 and TRBJ2-5; D perhaps matches TRBD1 (6 bases). CDR3 length equals 13 residues. V lost 7 bases and J lost 9, with 18 bases in between. Germline lookup yields CDR1 SNHLY and CDR2 FYNNEI. The CDR3, as DNA: TGTGCCAGCATCCCTAGGGGGACCGGGGCCCAGTACTTC. It codes for CASIPRGTGAQYF.

CDR3 in DNA: TGTGCCAGCAGCGAGCTCGGGGGTACGGCTAACTATGGCTACACCTTC. Translation gives CASSELGGTANYGYTF. V is TRBV7-9 and J is TRBJ1-2, with D possibly matching TRBD1 (5 bases). Germline V gene sequence: CDR1 SEHNR, CDR2 FQNEAQ (reference sequence). This CDR3 is 16 amino acids long. Trimming pared 5 bases from V and 0 bases from J, leaving 16 bases between.

The chain carries TRBV7-3 and TRBJ2-7; the D gene is possibly TRBD2 (6 bases). V was cut by 5 bases and J by 6 bases, with 17 bases left in between. The CDR3 length is 14 residues. Per germline, CDR1 SGHTA and CDR2 FQGTGA. CDR3 nucleotides: TGTGCCAGCAGCCCGCGGGACTTACGAGGCGAGCAGTACTTC. Translation: CASSPRDLRGEQYF.

Here the CDR3 DNA reads TGTGCCAGCAGCCAAGTTGGGCTAGCGGGAAGGACAGATACGCAGTATTTT. Amino acid sequence: CASSQVGLAGRTDTQYF. The chain joins TRBV4-2 to TRBJ2-3; 9 bases map to TRBD2. Losses at the gene ends were 1 base for V and 3 bases for J; bases not matched to a gene: 8. The CDR3 has 17 amino acids. In germline, CDR1 is LGHNA, CDR2 YNFKEQ.

The V call is TRBV7-9, the J call TRBJ2-2; D perhaps matches TRBD1 (5 bases). The CDR3 is 18 residues long. Germline assignment: CDR1 SEHNR and CDR2 FQNEAQ (reference sequence). The V gene lost 1 base and the J gene lost 8 bases, with 23 bases spanning the gap. The CDR3: CASSLENPRQGILGELFF. For the CDR3, the DNA is TGTGCCAGCAGCTTAGAAAATCCGCGGCAGGGAATCTTGGGGGAGCTGTTTTTT. Combining the CDR3 with reference TRBV7-9 and TRBJ2-2 gives the whole variable domain DTGVSQNPRHKITKRGQNVTFRCDPISEHNRLYWYRQTLGQGPEFLTYFQNEAQLEKSRLLSDRFSAERPKGSFSTLEIQRTEQGDSAMYLCASSLENPRQGILGELFFGEGSRLTVL.

The chain combines TRBV5-4 with TRBJ2-1, with 11 nucleotides matching TRBD1. The ends lost 6 bases at V and 8 bases at J; junction bases unmatched: 7. Germline V gives CDR1 SGHNT, CDR2 YYREEE (reference sequence). The CDR3 runs 14 residues. CDR3 protein: CASTRDRGDDEQFF. DNA for the CDR3: TGTGCCAGCACCCGGGACAGGGGGGACGATGAGCAGTTCTTC.

V usage is TRBV27 and J usage is TRBJ2-3; possible D gene TRBD2, 5 bases. Germline CDR1 is MNHEY and CDR2 is SMNVEV (reference sequence). The CDR3 is 16 residues long. The V and J ends lost 4 bases and 6 bases respectively, with 20 bases between them. CDR3 coding DNA: TGTGCCAGCAGTTCCCCCCGCGGGTTTAGCTGGGATACGCAGTATTTT. Translation gives CASSSPRGFSWDTQYF.

This clone was picked up a small number of times. The chain couples TRBV10-3 to TRBJ1-5; 8 bases fit TRBD1. V shed 3 bases and J 2 bases; nucleotides not matched to a gene: 9. This CDR3 contains 17 residues. The germline V gene has CDR1 ENHRY and CDR2 SYGVKD. CDR3 bases: TGTGCCATCAGTGAAGGCGGCAGGGGGCAGGGCAATCAGCCCCAGCATTTT. This sequence encodes CAISEGGRGQGNQPQHF.

The gene calls are TRBV6-5 and TRBJ2-2; 11 nucleotides align to TRBD1. Losses at the gene ends were 6 bases for V and 4 bases for J; bases not matched to a gene: 1. Germline V CDR1 and CDR2: MNHEY, SVGAGI. The CDR3 consists of 14 residues. CDR3: CASRGTGGTGELFF. The CDR3 DNA reads TGTGCCAGCAGGGGGACAGGGGGCACCGGGGAGCTGTTTTTT.